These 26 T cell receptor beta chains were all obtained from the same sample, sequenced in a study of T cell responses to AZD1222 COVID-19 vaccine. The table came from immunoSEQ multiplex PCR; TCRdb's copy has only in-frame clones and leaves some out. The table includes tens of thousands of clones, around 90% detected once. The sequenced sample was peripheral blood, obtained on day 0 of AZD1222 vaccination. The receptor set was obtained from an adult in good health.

The CDR3 here is CASSYQGTAGELFF. DNA of the CDR3: TGCGCCAGCAGCTACCAGGGGACGGCCGGGGAGCTGTTTTTT. This rearrangement joins TRBV5-1 to TRBJ2-2, with D maybe TRBD1 (6 bases). This CDR3 is built from 14 residues. The germline V gene has CDR1 SGHRS and CDR2 YFSETQ. V gave up 3 bases and J gave up 6 bases, with 12 bases separating them.

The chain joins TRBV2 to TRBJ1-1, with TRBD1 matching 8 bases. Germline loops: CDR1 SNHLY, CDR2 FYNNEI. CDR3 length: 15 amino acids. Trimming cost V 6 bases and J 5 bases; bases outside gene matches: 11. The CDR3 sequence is CASRGQGASDTEAFF. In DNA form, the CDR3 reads TGTGCCAGCAGGGGTCAGGGGGCATCTGATACTGAAGCTTTCTTT.

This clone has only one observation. The CDR3 reads CASSVEGGGDNEQFF. The DNA for the CDR3 is TGTGCCAGCAGCGTAGAAGGAGGGGGAGACAATGAGCAGTTCTTC. The V and J genes are TRBV9 and TRBJ2-1; D tentatively fits TRBD1 or TRBD2 (6 bases each). Germline V lookup: CDR1 SGDLS, CDR2 YYNGEE. V was trimmed by 0 bases and J by 5 bases, leaving 12 bases between them. This CDR3 is built from 15 residues.

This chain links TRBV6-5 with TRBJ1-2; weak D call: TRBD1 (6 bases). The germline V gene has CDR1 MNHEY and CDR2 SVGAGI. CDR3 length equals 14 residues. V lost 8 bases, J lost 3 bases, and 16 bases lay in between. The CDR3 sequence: CASGGNPRDYGYTF. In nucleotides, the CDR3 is TGTGCCAGCGGGGGCAACCCCAGGGACTATGGCTACACCTTC.

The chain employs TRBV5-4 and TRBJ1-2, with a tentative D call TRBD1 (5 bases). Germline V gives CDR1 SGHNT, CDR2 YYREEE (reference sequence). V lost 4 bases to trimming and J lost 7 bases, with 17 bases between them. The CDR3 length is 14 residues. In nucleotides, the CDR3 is TGTGCCAGCAGCGTGGACACGGGGAGATCTGGCTACACCTTC. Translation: CASSVDTGRSGYTF.

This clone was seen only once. CDR3 DNA: TGTGCCAGCAGCCCACAGGGGGCAAGGGGCTACACCTTC. Translation: CASSPQGARGYTF. The J gene is TRBJ1-2, the V gene TRBV11-3; TRBD1 matches at 9 bases. The CDR3 is 13 amino acids. Germline assignment: CDR1 SGHNT and CDR2 YENEEA. V shed 5 bases, J shed 8 bases, and the junction held 6 bases outside the gene matches.

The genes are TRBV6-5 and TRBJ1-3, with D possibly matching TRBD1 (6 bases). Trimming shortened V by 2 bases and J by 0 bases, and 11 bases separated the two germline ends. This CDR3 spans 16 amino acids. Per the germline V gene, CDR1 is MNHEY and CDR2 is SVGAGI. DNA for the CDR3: TGTGCCAGCAGTTACGGGGGCCTGGGCTCTGGAAACACCATATATTTT. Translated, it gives CASSYGGLGSGNTIYF.

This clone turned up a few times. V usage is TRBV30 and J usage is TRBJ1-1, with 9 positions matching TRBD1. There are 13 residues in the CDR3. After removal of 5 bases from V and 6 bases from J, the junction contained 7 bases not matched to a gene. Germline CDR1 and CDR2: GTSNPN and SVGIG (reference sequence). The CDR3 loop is CAWGGQGGAEAFF. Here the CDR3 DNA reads TGTGCCTGGGGGGGACAGGGAGGAGCTGAAGCTTTCTTT.

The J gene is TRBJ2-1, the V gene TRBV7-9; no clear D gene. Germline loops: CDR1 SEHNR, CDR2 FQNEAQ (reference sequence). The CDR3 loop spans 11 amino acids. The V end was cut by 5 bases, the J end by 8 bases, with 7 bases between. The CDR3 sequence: CASSPLDEQFF. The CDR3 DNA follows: TGTGCCAGCAGCCCCCTTGATGAGCAGTTCTTC.

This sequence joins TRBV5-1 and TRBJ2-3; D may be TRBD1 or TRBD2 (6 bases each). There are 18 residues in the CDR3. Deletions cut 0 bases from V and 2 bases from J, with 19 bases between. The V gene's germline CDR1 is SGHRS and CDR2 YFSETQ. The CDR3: CASSLGPSTGTHTDTQYF. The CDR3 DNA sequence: TGCGCCAGCAGCTTGGGCCCCTCAACAGGGACTCACACAGATACGCAGTATTTT.

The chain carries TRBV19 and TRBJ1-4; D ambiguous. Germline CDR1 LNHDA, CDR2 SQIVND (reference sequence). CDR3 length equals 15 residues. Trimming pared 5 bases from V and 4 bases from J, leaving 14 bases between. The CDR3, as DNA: TGTGCCAGTAGTGAAACTCGGGGAATTAATGAAAAACTGTTTTTT. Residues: CASSETRGINEKLFF. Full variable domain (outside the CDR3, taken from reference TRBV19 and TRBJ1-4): DGGITQSPKYLFRKEGQNVTLSCEQNLNHDAMYWYRQDPGQGLRLIYYSQIVNDFQKGDIAEGYSVSREKKESFPLTVTSAQKNPTAFYLCASSETRGINEKLFFGSGTQLSVL.

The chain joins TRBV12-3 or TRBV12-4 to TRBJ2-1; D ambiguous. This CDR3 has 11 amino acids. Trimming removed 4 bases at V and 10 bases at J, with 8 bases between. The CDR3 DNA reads TGTGCCAGCAGTTATCTCGAGGAGCAGTTCTTC. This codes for CASSYLEEQFF.

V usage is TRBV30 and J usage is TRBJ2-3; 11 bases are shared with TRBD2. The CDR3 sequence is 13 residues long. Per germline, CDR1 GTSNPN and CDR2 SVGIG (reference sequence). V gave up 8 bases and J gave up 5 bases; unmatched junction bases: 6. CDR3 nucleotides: TGTGCCGTACTAGCGGGGGCTGGAGATACGCAGTATTTT. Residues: CAVLAGAGDTQYF.

CDR3 loop: CASSPDLSGNTIYF. The DNA for the CDR3 is TGTGCCAGCTCACCAGACCTCTCTGGAAACACCATATATTTT. V and J are TRBV18 and TRBJ1-3; no firm D call. Looked up from germline, CDR1 is KGHSH and CDR2 is LQKENI. The CDR3 covers 14 residues. The V end was cut by 2 bases, the J end by 0 bases, with 5 bases between.

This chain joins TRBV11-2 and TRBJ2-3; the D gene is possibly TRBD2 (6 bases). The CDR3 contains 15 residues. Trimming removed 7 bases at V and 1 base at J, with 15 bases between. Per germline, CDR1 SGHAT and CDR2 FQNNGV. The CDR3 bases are TGTGCCAGCATCCCGACTAGGGGCCGCACAGATACGCAGTATTTT. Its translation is CASIPTRGRTDTQYF.

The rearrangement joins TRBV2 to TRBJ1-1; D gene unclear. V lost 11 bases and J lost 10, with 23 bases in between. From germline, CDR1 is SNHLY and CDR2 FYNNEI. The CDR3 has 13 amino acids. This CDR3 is CAPPGRSQRGAFF. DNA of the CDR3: TGTGCCCCCCCCGGGAGGTCCCAACGGGGAGCTTTCTTT.

CDR3 sequence reads: CAISGTGAEYEQYF. The CDR3 bases are TGTGCCATCAGTGGGACAGGGGCTGAGTACGAGCAGTACTTC. This chain joins TRBV10-3 and TRBJ2-7, with 9 bases lining up with TRBD1. The CDR3 has 14 residues. The V gene's germline CDR1 is ENHRY and CDR2 SYGVKD. V trimming: 4 bases; J trimming: 4 bases; junction bases outside the gene matches: 5.

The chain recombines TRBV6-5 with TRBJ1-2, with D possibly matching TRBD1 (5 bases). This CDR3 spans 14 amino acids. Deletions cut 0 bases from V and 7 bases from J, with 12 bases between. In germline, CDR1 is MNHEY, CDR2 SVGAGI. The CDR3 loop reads CASSYSTTAGGYTF. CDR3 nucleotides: TGTGCCAGCAGTTACTCAACGACAGCTGGTGGCTACACCTTC.

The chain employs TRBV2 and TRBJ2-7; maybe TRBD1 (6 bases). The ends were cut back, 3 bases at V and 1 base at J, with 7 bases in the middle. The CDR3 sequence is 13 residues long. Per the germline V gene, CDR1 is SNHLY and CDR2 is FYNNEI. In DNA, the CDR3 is TGTGCCAGCAGTGAGGGGGCTTCCTACGAGCAGTACTTC. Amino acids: CASSEGASYEQYF.

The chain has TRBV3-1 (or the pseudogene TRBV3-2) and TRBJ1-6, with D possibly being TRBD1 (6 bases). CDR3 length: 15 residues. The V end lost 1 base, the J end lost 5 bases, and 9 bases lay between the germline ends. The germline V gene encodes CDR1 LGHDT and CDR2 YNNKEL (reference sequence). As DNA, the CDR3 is TGTGCCAGCAGCCAAGCTCAGGGGAATAATTCACCCCTCCACTTT. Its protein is CASSQAQGNNSPLHF.

The CDR3, as DNA: TGTGCCAGCAGTTACTCGTTGAGCTCCTACGAGCAGTACTTC. Protein product: CASSYSLSSYEQYF. The rearrangement links TRBV6-6 to TRBJ2-7; D uncertain. Trimming took off 0 bases at V and 0 bases at J, with 6 bases between the two ends. The CDR3 runs to 14 residues. Germline V CDR1 and CDR2: MNHNY, SVGAGI (reference sequence).

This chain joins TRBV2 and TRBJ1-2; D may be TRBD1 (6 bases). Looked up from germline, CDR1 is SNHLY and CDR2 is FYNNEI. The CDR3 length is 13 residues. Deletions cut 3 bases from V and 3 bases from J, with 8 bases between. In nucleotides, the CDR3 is TGTGCCAGCAGTGAGGCAGGGGACTATGGCTACACCTTC. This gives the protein CASSEAGDYGYTF.

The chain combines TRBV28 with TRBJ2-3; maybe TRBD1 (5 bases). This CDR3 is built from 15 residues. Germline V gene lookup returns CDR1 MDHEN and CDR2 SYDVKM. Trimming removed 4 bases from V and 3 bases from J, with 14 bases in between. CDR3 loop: CASSSTALATDTQYF. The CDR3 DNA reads TGTGCCAGCAGTTCGACAGCGTTAGCAACAGATACGCAGTATTTT.

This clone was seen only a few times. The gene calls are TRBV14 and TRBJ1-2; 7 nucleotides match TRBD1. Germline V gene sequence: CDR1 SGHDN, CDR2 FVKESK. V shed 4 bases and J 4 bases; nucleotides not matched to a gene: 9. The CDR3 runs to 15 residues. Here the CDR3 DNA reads TGTGCCAGCAGCCCCTTGACAGGGTGGCTCTATGGCTACACCTTC. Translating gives CASSPLTGWLYGYTF. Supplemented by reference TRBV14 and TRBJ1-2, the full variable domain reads EAGVTQFPSHSVIEKGQTVTLRCDPISGHDNLYWYRRVMGKEIKFLLHFVKESKQDESGMPNNRFLAERTGGTYSTLKVQPAELEDSGVYFCASSPLTGWLYGYTFGSGTRLTVV.

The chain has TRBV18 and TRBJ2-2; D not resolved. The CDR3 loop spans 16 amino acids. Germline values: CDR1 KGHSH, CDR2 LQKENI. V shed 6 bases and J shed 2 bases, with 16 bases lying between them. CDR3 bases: TGTGCCAGCTCCCAGACCACAAGAGCAAACACCGGGGAGCTGTTTTTT. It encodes CASSQTTRANTGELFF.

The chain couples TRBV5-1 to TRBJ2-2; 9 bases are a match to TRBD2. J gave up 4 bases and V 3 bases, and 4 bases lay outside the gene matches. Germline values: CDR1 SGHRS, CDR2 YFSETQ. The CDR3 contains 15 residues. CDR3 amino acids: CASSSGTSSTGELFF. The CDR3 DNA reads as TGCGCCAGCAGCTCAGGGACTAGCAGCACCGGGGAGCTGTTTTTT. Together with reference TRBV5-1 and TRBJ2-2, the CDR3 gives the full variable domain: KAGVTQTPRYLIKTRGQQVTLSCSPISGHRSVSWYQQTPGQGLQFLFEYFSETQRNKGNFPGRFSGRQFSNSRSEMNVSTLELGDSALYLCASSSGTSSTGELFFGEGSRLTVL.